Listed here are 9 T cell receptor beta chains from one sample, sequenced in a study of T-cell memory formation after mild COVID-19. Using its own MiXCR run on the 5' RACE reads, TCRdb lists one record per CDR3 protein. The profile shows around 390,000 distinct CDR3 sequences, 15% to 20% of them singletons. The sample consisted of PBMCs or a T cell subset sorted from them (not recorded which). All receptors derive from a man aged 18 to 29 who had mild COVID-19 (a few samples of this study predate the infection). Cell type and time point are not known.

In its sample, this clonotype was seen a few times. The chain links TRBV7-6 to TRBJ1-4; no clear D. V was clipped by 5 bases and J by 8 bases, with 12 bases between them. The CDR3 is 13 residues long. Per the germline V gene, CDR1 is SGHVS and CDR2 is FNYEAQ. The DNA for the CDR3 is TGTGCCAGCAGCCTCCTACAAGGGGAAAAACTGTTTTTT. The encoded protein is CASSLLQGEKLFF.

This clonotype showed up just a few times. This chain uses TRBV7-6 with TRBJ1-5; D may be TRBD1 (5 bases). The V end was cut by 1 base, the J end by 6 bases, with 10 bases between. The CDR3 spans 14 residues. CDR1 and CDR2 from the germline V gene are SGHVS and FNYEAQ. In nucleotides, the CDR3 is TGTGCCAGCAGCTTAGTTGGGGGATTTCAGCCCCAGCATTTT. This sequence encodes CASSLVGGFQPQHF.

The table lists this clonotype with a few counts. The rearrangement uses TRBV6-5 and TRBJ1-5, with 7 bases identical to TRBD1. V shed 5 bases and J 6 bases; nucleotides not matched to a gene: 7. This CDR3 is built from 14 residues. In germline, CDR1 is MNHEY, CDR2 SVGAGI. This CDR3 is CASSPQGVCQPQHF. The CDR3, as DNA: TGTGCCAGCAGTCCCCAGGGGGTATGTCAGCCCCAGCATTTT.

The sample holds many counts of this clonotype. The chain joins TRBV7-9 to TRBJ2-5; 7 nucleotides match TRBD1. This CDR3 is built from 13 residues. Germline CDR1 SEHNR, CDR2 FQNEAQ (reference sequence). Trimming took 3 bases from V and 4 from J; bases not matched to a gene: 2. The CDR3 is CASSLNRGETQYF. The DNA for the CDR3 is TGTGCCAGCAGCTTGAACAGGGGAGAGACCCAGTACTTC. Full variable domain (missing parts from reference TRBV7-9 and TRBJ2-5): DTGVSQNPRHKITKRGQNVTFRCDPISEHNRLYWYRQTLGQGPEFLTYFQNEAQLEKSRLLSDRFSAERPKGSFSTLEIQRTEQGDSAMYLCASSLNRGETQYFGPGTRLLVL.

The genes are TRBV27 and TRBJ2-1; TRBD2 agrees at 10 bases. This CDR3 region has 17 residues. The trim removed 0 bases at V and 2 bases at J, leaving 4 bases unmatched. The germline CDR1 and CDR2 sequences are MNHEY and SMNVEV (reference sequence). Here the CDR3 DNA reads TGTGCCAGCAGTTTATCTGTACTAGCGGGGCCCTACAATGAGCAGTTCTTC. Its protein is CASSLSVLAGPYNEQFF.

There are a few counts of this clonotype. The J gene is TRBJ2-4, the V gene TRBV4-3; no firm D call. Germline V lookup: CDR1 LGHNA, CDR2 YSLEER. The CDR3 loop spans 13 amino acids. V gave up 0 bases and J gave up 2 bases, with 2 bases separating them. The CDR3 DNA follows: TGCGCCAGCAGCCAAGAGACCAAAAACATTCAGTACTTC. Amino acid sequence: CASSQETKNIQYF.

The CDR3 loop reads CASSMGQAYEQYV. For the CDR3, the DNA is TGTGCCAGCAGTATGGGACAGGCCTACGAGCAGTACGTC. V and J are TRBV6-2 or TRBV6-3 and TRBJ2-7, with 8 bases matching TRBD1. V lost 5 bases and J lost 2; bases outside the gene matches: 2. This CDR3 contains 13 residues. Germline CDR1 reads MNHEY; CDR2 reads SVGEGT.

J is TRBJ2-7 and V is TRBV5-5, with D possibly TRBD2 on 5 matching bases. CDR1 and CDR2 from the germline V gene are SGHKS and YYEKEE (reference sequence). V was cut by 6 bases and J by 0 bases, with 22 bases left in between. This CDR3 spans 17 amino acids. CDR3 region: CASTLNPRADNSYEQYF. CDR3 nucleotides: TGTGCCAGCACTCTGAACCCGCGGGCCGACAACTCCTACGAGCAGTACTTC.

This sequence joins TRBV7-2 and TRBJ2-3; D remains ambiguous. The germline V gene has CDR1 SGHTA and CDR2 FQGNSA. V shed 1 base and J shed 6 bases, with 14 bases lying between them. The CDR3 contains 15 residues. The chain's CDR3 is CASSLGVIAMDTQYF. Here the CDR3 DNA reads TGTGCCAGCAGCTTAGGGGTGATAGCAATGGATACGCAGTATTTT.